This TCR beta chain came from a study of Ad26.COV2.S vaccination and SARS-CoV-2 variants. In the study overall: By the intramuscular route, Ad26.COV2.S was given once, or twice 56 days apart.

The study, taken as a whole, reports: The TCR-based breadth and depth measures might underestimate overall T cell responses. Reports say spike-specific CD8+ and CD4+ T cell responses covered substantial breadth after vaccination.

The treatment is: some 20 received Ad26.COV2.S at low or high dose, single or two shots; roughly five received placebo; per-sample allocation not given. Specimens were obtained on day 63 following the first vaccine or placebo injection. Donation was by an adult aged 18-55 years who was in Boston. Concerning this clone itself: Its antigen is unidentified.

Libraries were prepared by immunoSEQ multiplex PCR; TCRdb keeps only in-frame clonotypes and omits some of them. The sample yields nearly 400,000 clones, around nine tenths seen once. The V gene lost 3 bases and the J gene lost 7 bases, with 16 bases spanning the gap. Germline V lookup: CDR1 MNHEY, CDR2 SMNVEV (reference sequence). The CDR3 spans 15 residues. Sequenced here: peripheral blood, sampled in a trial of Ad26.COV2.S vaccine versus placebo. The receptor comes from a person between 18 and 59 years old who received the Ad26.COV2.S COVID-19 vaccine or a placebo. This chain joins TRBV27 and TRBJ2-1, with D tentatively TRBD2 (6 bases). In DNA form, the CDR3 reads TGTGCCAGCAGTTTCCTCTCAAGCGGGTTAAATGAGCAGTTCTTC. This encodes CASSFLSSGLNEQFF.